These 5 T cell receptor beta chains were sequenced from one sample in a study of CD8 T cells in ankylosing spondylitis (dated by TCRdb to about 2017). Library preparation employed 5' RACE. Data came from an Illumina HiSeq 2500. TCRdb applied fastp at Q25 and MiXCR to the public reads, then kept only in-frame beta chains. Every entry covers one CDR3 protein and lists the most common genes and DNA from its rows. Across this sample there are 35,000 or so distinct CDR3 sequences, with approximately 6% seen only once. The ten top clones hold about 12% of the sample. Sequenced material: blood, either unsorted or a sorted T cell fraction (not recorded which). These TCRs come from a male donor with ankylosing spondylitis or in good health (not recorded which).

The V and J genes are TRBV19 and TRBJ1-1; 7 nucleotides line up with TRBD1. The CDR3 is 14 amino acids. J gave up 1 base and V 5 bases, and 4 bases lay outside the gene matches. From germline, CDR1 is LNHDA and CDR2 SQIVND (reference sequence). The CDR3 sequence: CASSSRQGNTEAFF. Written as DNA, the CDR3 is TGTGCCAGTAGTTCTCGACAGGGGAACACTGAAGCTTTCTTT.

This clonotype has ten or more counts. The rearrangement joins TRBV5-6 to TRBJ2-1; D perhaps matches TRBD1 (5 bases). V shed 0 bases and J shed 4 bases, with 14 bases lying between them. Looked up from germline, CDR1 is SGHDT and CDR2 is YYEEEE. The CDR3 extends over 16 amino acids. The CDR3 reads CASSLGQGTRYNEQFF. CDR3 in DNA: TGTGCCAGCAGCTTGGGGCAGGGAACGAGGTACAATGAGCAGTTCTTC. Full variable domain (remainder filled in from reference TRBV5-6 and TRBJ2-1): DAGVTQSPTHLIKTRGQQVTLRCSPKSGHDTVSWYQQALGQGPQFIFQYYEEEERQRGNFPDRFSGHQFPNYSSELNVNALLLGDSALYLCASSLGQGTRYNEQFFGPGTRLTVL.

Many counts were recorded for this clonotype. The rearrangement joins TRBV24-1 to TRBJ2-7, with D unclear. Germline V gene data show CDR1 as KGHDR and CDR2 as SFDVKD. Deletions cut 9 bases from V and 3 bases from J, with 8 bases between. The CDR3 runs to 11 residues. CDR3 coding DNA: TGTGCCACCTCGGATAACTACGAGCAGTACTTC. The encoded protein is CATSDNYEQYF.

This clonotype was counted many times. The chain recombines TRBV5-4 with TRBJ2-1, with 9 bases matching TRBD1. CDR3 length: 15 residues. Germline CDR1 reads SGHNT; CDR2 reads YYREEE (reference sequence). V gave up 4 bases and J gave up 9 bases; unmatched junction bases: 11. In DNA form, the CDR3 reads TGTGCCAGCAGCGGCCGGGACAGGGCCGTCAGTGAGCAGTTCTTC. This codes for CASSGRDRAVSEQFF.

This clonotype showed up many times. The chain combines TRBV15 with TRBJ2-1; D is unresolved. Germline assignment: CDR1 LNHNV and CDR2 YYDKDF (reference sequence). This CDR3 region has 13 residues. V lost 0 bases and J 3 bases, leaving 3 bases between the germline ends. CDR3 amino acids: CATSREDYNEQFF. The CDR3 nucleotides are TGTGCCACCAGCAGAGAGGACTACAATGAGCAGTTCTTC.